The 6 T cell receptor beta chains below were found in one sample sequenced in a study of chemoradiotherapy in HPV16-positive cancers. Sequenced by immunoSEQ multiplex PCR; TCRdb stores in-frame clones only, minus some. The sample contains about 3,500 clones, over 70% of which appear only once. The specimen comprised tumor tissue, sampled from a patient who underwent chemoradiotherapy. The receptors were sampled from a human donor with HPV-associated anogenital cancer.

For the CDR3, the DNA is TGTGCCAGCAGTGAATGGCACGAGAACACCGGGGAGCTGTTTTTT. It specifies CASSEWHENTGELFF. The rearrangement uses TRBV6-1 and TRBJ2-2; no firm D call. The germline V gene encodes CDR1 MNHNS and CDR2 SASEGT. The CDR3 consists of 15 residues. V was pared by 2 bases and J by 1 base, with 8 bases between.

CDR3 sequence reads: CASRNPAYEQYF. The CDR3 DNA reads as TGTGCCAGCAGGAACCCAGCATACGAGCAGTACTTC. This chain uses TRBV28 with TRBJ2-7; D is unresolved. This CDR3 region has 12 residues. Trimming removed 6 bases from V and 4 bases from J, with 10 bases in between. The germline gives CDR1 MDHEN, CDR2 SYDVKM.

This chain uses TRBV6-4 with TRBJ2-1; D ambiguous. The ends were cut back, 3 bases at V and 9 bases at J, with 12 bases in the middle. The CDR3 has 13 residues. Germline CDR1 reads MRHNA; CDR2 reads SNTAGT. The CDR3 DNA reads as TGTGCCAGCAGTGATTGGGATGGTGGTGAGCAGTTCTTC. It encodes CASSDWDGGEQFF.

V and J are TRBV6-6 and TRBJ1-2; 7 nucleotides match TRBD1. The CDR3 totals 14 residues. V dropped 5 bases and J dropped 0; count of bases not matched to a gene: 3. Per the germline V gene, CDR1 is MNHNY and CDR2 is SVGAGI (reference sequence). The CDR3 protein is CASSDRDANYGYTF. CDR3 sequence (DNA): TGTGCCAGCAGTGACAGGGACGCTAACTATGGCTACACCTTC.

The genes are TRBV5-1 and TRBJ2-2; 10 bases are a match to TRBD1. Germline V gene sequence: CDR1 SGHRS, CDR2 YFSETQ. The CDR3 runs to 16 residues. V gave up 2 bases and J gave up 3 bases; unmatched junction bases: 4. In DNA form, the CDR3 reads TGCGCCAGCAGCTTCGCCGGGACAGGGGACACCGGGGAGCTGTTTTTT. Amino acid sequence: CASSFAGTGDTGELFF.

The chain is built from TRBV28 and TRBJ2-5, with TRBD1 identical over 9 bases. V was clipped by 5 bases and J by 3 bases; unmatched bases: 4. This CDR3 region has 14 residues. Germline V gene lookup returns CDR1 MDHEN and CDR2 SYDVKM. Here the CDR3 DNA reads TGTGCCAGCAGTCGGGACAGGGCGGAAGAGACCCAGTACTTC. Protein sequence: CASSRDRAEETQYF. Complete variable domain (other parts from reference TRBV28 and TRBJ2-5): DVKVTQSSRYLVKRTGEKVFLECVQDMDHENMFWYRQDPGLGLRLIYFSYDVKMKEKGDIPEGYSVSREKKERFSLILESASTNQTSMYLCASSRDRAEETQYFGPGTRLLVL.